These 10 T cell receptor beta chains were all obtained from the same sample, sequenced in a study of blood T cell repertoires in COVID-19 (dated by TCRdb to the early 2020s). To prepare the library, the immunoSEQ multiplex PCR assay was applied. The table was pulled from immuneACCESS by TCRdb, which kept in-frame rearrangements only. Such tables lose some clones; where checked, under half of the loss comes from unresolved V genes, and the rest has no known cause. The sample table holds approximately 50,000 clones, of which 80% to 90% were seen once. The top ten constitute just under 3% of the sample. Material for sequencing was peripheral blood. These receptors were collected from a woman older than 75 with acute or convalescent COVID-19.

This rearrangement joins TRBV7-2 to TRBJ2-4; a weak D match, TRBD2 (6 bases). V was shortened by 7 bases and J by 0 bases, with 7 bases between the two germline ends. Germline V gene sequence: CDR1 SGHTA, CDR2 FQGNSA. The CDR3 covers 13 residues. The CDR3 spells CASNSGAKNIQYF. The DNA of the CDR3 is TGTGCCAGCAATAGCGGAGCCAAAAACATTCAGTACTTC.

The genes are TRBV30 and TRBJ2-5, with 9 bases aligning to TRBD1. This CDR3 has 18 amino acids. The ends lost 5 bases at V and 6 bases at J; junction bases unmatched: 22. Germline V gene sequence: CDR1 GTSNPN, CDR2 SVGIG (reference sequence). Here the CDR3 DNA reads TGTGCCTGGGGTCGGGACCAACACGGGACAGGGACTTGGAAGACCCAGTACTTC. Translation gives CAWGRDQHGTGTWKTQYF.

This chain joins TRBV7-3 and TRBJ1-3; the D gene is possibly TRBD1 (5 bases). With 4 bases removed from V and 4 bases from J, the gap between germline ends came to 14 bases. Germline V gene sequence: CDR1 SGHTA, CDR2 FQGTGA. The CDR3 totals 15 residues. CDR3 amino acids: CASSSTRGGGNTIYF. DNA for the CDR3: TGTGCCAGCAGCTCAACGAGGGGAGGAGGAAACACCATATATTTT. The full variable domain, rest sourced from reference TRBV7-3 and TRBJ1-3, is GAGVSQTPSNKVTEKGKYVELRCDPISGHTALYWYRQSLGQGPEFLIYFQGTGAADDSGLPNDRFFAVRPEGSVSTLKIQRTERGDSAVYLCASSSTRGGGNTIYFGEGSWLTVV.

The chain's CDR3 is CASSADTLGTQYF. The CDR3 bases are TGTGCCAGCAGCGCGGACACCCTAGGGACCCAGTACTTC. The chain links TRBV7-7 to TRBJ2-5; D is perhaps TRBD1 (5 bases). Germline V gives CDR1 SSHAT, CDR2 FNYEAQ (reference sequence). With 5 bases removed from V and 7 bases from J, the gap between germline ends came to 14 bases. The CDR3 totals 13 residues.

In its sample, this clone was seen a few times. This chain uses TRBV3-1 (or the pseudogene TRBV3-2) with TRBJ1-2, with TRBD1 as a possible D gene (6 bases). The CDR3 covers 14 residues. Germline V gene sequence: CDR1 LGHDT, CDR2 YNNKEL (reference sequence). The germline V and J ends were trimmed by 4 bases and 4 bases, with 13 bases remaining between them. As DNA, the CDR3 is TGTGCCAGCAGCCGAGAACAGGGAATCTATGGCTACACCTTC. Its protein is CASSREQGIYGYTF.

The chain links TRBV5-3 to TRBJ1-5; TRBD1 agrees at 9 bases. TRBV5-3 is recorded as an ORF, its role being uncertain. The CDR3 consists of 15 residues. The V gene end was trimmed by 4 bases and the J gene end by 5 bases; junction bases not matched to a gene: 7. The DNA for the CDR3 is TGTGCCAGAAGCCGACAGGGGGTGGAACATCAGCCCCAGCATTTT. Its translation is CARSRQGVEHQPQHF.

J is TRBJ1-5 and V is TRBV6-2 or TRBV6-3; D not certain. V lost 4 bases, J lost 0 bases, and 7 bases lay in between. The CDR3 runs 14 residues. The germline CDR1 and CDR2 sequences are MNHEY and SVGEGT. The CDR3 DNA is TGTGCCAGCAGTTCCTCGGCTAGCAATCAGCCCCAGCATTTT. It codes for CASSSSASNQPQHF.

The chain joins TRBV3-1 (or the pseudogene TRBV3-2) to TRBJ2-7; TRBD2 might be the D (5 bases). Germline values: CDR1 LGHDT, CDR2 YNNKEL (reference sequence). V dropped 1 base and J dropped 6 bases, with 10 bases sitting between them. This CDR3 is built from 13 residues. In DNA form, the CDR3 reads TGTGCCAGCAGCCAAGTACCGGGGTCCGAGCAGTACTTC. Protein product: CASSQVPGSEQYF.

A few counts support this clone. This chain joins TRBV27 and TRBJ1-2; D perhaps matches TRBD1 (5 bases). The CDR3 runs to 11 residues. The ends were cut back, 11 bases at V and 5 bases at J, with 12 bases in the middle. Per germline, CDR1 MNHEY and CDR2 SMNVEV (reference sequence). CDR3 nucleotides: TGTGCCGCAAATCAGGGATATGGCTACACCTTC. Translation gives CAANQGYGYTF.

The chain links TRBV6-1 to TRBJ1-2, with a tentative D call TRBD1 (6 bases). CDR1 is MNHNS, CDR2 SASEGT, per germline. Trimming shortened V by 6 bases and J by 4 bases, and 15 bases separated the two germline ends. CDR3 length: 14 amino acids. The CDR3, as DNA: TGTGCCAGCAGACTGACAGGACTGGGCTATGGCTACACCTTC. Translation gives CASRLTGLGYGYTF.